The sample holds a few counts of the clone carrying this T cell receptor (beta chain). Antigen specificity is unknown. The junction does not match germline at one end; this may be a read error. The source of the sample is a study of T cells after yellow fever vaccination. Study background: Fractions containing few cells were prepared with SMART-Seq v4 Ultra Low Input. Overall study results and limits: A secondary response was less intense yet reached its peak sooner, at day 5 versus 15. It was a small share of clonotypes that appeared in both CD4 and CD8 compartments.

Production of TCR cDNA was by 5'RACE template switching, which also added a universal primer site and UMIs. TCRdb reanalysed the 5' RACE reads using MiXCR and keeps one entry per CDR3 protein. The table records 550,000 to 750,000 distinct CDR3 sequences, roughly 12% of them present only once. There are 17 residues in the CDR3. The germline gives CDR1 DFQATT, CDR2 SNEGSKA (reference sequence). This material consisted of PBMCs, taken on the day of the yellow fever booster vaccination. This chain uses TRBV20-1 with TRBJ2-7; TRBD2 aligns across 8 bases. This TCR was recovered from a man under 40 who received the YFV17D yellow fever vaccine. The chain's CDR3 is CSARAVWLTSGAYEQYF. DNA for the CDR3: TGCAGTGCCAGAGCAGTTTGGTTAACTAGCGGAGCCTACGAGCAGTACTTC.